This passage covers 21 T cell receptor beta chains from one sample sequenced in a study of T cell repertoires in cytomegalovirus infection. Their recognized antigens are unknown. TCRdb redid the calling of the reads with MiXCR, one entry per CDR3 protein. This sample has about 570,000 distinct CDR3 sequences, with 40% found just once. The source was cultured PBMCs, collected from culture after CMV antigen stimulation. These receptors were collected from a human donor in good health (CMV status not recorded). Some clones in this sample may be carry-over from other donors' samples.

The rearrangement uses TRBV12-3 or TRBV12-4 and TRBJ2-3; 8 bases agree with TRBD2. The CDR3 sequence is 15 residues long. With V trimmed by 5 bases and J by 4 bases, 8 bases remained unmatched. DNA of the CDR3: TGTGCCAGCAGTCCTTTAGCGGGAAAGGCAGATACGCAGTATTTT. This sequence encodes CASSPLAGKADTQYF.

Details on this clonotype: The junction shows a germline mismatch at one end, possibly a read error. The CDR3 spells CASTEGGLRSSNEQFF. CDR3 DNA: TGTGCCAGCACCGAGGGGGGACTTCGGTCCTCCAATGAGCAGTTCTTC. The chain carries TRBV7-9 and TRBJ2-1; either TRBD1 or TRBD2 may supply D (6 bases each). Germline V gene sequence: CDR1 SEHNR, CDR2 FQNEAQ (reference sequence). This CDR3 has 16 residues.

This clonotype has only a few counts. The CDR3 coding sequence is TGTGCCAGCAGCCGGGGGGTGAACTACGAGCAGTACTTC. This encodes CASSRGVNYEQYF. The rearrangement joins TRBV7-2 to TRBJ2-7; TRBD2 aligns across 7 bases. Germline V CDR1 and CDR2: SGHTA, FQGNSA. This CDR3 contains 13 residues. V shed 5 bases and J 3 bases; nucleotides not matched to a gene: 4. Using reference TRBV7-2 and TRBJ2-7 for the parts outside the CDR3, the full variable domain is GAGVSQSPSNKVTEKGKDVELRCDPISGHTALYWYRQSLGQGLEFLIYFQGNSAPDKSGLPSDRFSAERTGGSVSTLTIQRTQQEDSAVYLCASSRGVNYEQYFGPGTRLTVT.

This clonotype was counted ten times or more. This chain uses TRBV12-3 or TRBV12-4 with TRBJ1-2; a weak D match, TRBD1 (6 bases). Trimming took 8 bases from V and 4 from J, leaving 14 bases between them. CDR3 length equals 13 residues. CDR3 loop: CASAQGRGYGYTF. CDR3 sequence (DNA): TGTGCCAGCGCCCAGGGGCGAGGCTATGGCTACACCTTC.

The genes are TRBV6-2 or TRBV6-3 and TRBJ2-1, with TRBD2 identical over 12 bases. The CDR3 contains 18 residues. Germline V lookup: CDR1 MNHEY, CDR2 SVGEGT. The junction had 14 bases not matched to a gene; V was cut back by 6 bases and J by 5 bases. CDR3 nucleotides: TGTGCCAGCAGCCACCGACTAGCGGGGGCGCTCGTGGACAATGAGCAGTTCTTC. It specifies CASSHRLAGALVDNEQFF.

On this clonotype itself: An end of the junction differs from the germline gene, which may be a read error. The V gene is TRBV28, the J gene TRBJ2-2; D is ambiguous. CDR3 length: 16 amino acids. Per the germline V gene, CDR1 is MDHEN and CDR2 is SYDVKM. The CDR3 coding sequence is TGTGCCAGCAGTTTATTGGGGTTCGCGAACACCGTGGAGCTGTTTTTT. It encodes CASSLLGFANTVELFF.

J is TRBJ2-5 and V is TRBV4-2; D is perhaps TRBD2 (5 bases). The germline V gene encodes CDR1 LGHNA and CDR2 YNFKEQ. The CDR3 consists of 15 residues. Trimming removed 4 bases from V and 7 bases from J, with 19 bases in between. This chain's CDR3 is CASSPPAGTLGTQYF. In DNA, the CDR3 is TGTGCCAGCAGCCCCCCGGCGGGCACCTTAGGGACCCAGTACTTC.

This clonotype was counted only a few times. The chain is built from TRBV7-9 and TRBJ1-2, with D tentatively TRBD1 (5 bases). The V gene lost 7 bases and the J gene lost 1 base, with 13 bases spanning the gap. The CDR3 sequence is 14 residues long. Germline-derived CDR1 and CDR2 are SEHNR and FQNEAQ (reference sequence). This chain's CDR3 is CASNRPDSNYGYTF. As DNA, the CDR3 is TGTGCCAGCAACCGACCAGACAGTAACTATGGCTACACCTTC. Supplemented by reference TRBV7-9 and TRBJ1-2, the full variable domain reads DTGVSQNPRHKITKRGQNVTFRCDPISEHNRLYWYRQTLGQGPEFLTYFQNEAQLEKSRLLSDRFSAERPKGSFSTLEIQRTEQGDSAMYLCASNRPDSNYGYTFGSGTRLTVV.

The CDR3 DNA reads as TGTGCCAGCAGCTTACCGGGGAGTTATTACGAGCAGTACTTC. Residues: CASSLPGSYYEQYF. The rearrangement joins TRBV7-8 to TRBJ2-7, with a tentative D call TRBD2 (5 bases). Germline lookup yields CDR1 SGHVS and CDR2 FQNEAQ. The V and J ends lost 2 bases and 4 bases respectively, with 12 bases between them. The CDR3 covers 14 residues. Filled out from reference TRBV7-8 and TRBJ2-7, the complete variable domain reads GAGVSQSPRYKVAKRGQDVALRCDPISGHVSLFWYQQALGQGPEFLTYFQNEAQLDKSGLPSDRFFAERPEGSVSTLKIQRTQQEDSAVYLCASSLPGSYYEQYFGPGTRLTVT.

This chain links TRBV4-1 with TRBJ1-6; no clear D gene. V was clipped by 0 bases and J by 6 bases, with 9 bases between them. The CDR3 extends over 15 amino acids. From germline, CDR1 is MGHRA and CDR2 YSYEKL. CDR3 loop: CASSQEGQVNSPLHF. In nucleotides, the CDR3 is TGCGCCAGCAGCCAAGAGGGCCAGGTTAATTCACCCCTCCACTTT.

The chain couples TRBV7-1 to TRBJ2-5, with D possibly called TRBD1 or TRBD2 (6 bases each). TRBV7-1 is recorded as an ORF, its role being uncertain. V lost 5 bases, J lost 5 bases, and 15 bases lay in between. The CDR3 is 14 amino acids. The CDR3 protein is CASSPRGVMETQYF. The CDR3 nucleotides read TGTGCCAGCAGCCCTAGGGGGGTTATGGAGACCCAGTACTTC.

The V and J genes are TRBV12-3 or TRBV12-4 and TRBJ2-2; D uncertain. The CDR3 sequence is 16 residues long. The V end lost 2 bases, the J end lost 0 bases, and 10 bases lay between the germline ends. CDR3: CASSLFRQANTGELFF. Here the CDR3 DNA reads TGTGCCAGCAGTTTATTTAGGCAGGCGAACACCGGGGAGCTGTTTTTT.

This chain joins TRBV5-1 and TRBJ2-4; unclear D gene. This CDR3 spans 14 amino acids. V lost 0 bases and J lost 9, with 13 bases in between. Germline V gene data show CDR1 as SGHRS and CDR2 as YFSETQ. CDR3 nucleotides: TGCGCCAGCAGCTTGGTTCCTTCGTTGGGCATTCAGTACTTC. It codes for CASSLVPSLGIQYF.

The chain carries TRBV19 and TRBJ2-2; 14 positions agree with TRBD2. This CDR3 is 19 amino acids long. Trimming took 6 bases from V and 5 from J; bases not matched to a gene: 14. Germline-derived CDR1 and CDR2 are LNHDA and SQIVND (reference sequence). The CDR3 nucleotides are TGTGCCAGTAGCACGGGACTAGCGGGAGAGTGGTTGGGTACCGGGGAGCTGTTTTTT. Its translation: CASSTGLAGEWLGTGELFF.

This chain joins TRBV7-9 and TRBJ2-7, with D unclear. Germline CDR1 reads SEHNR; CDR2 reads FQNEAQ (reference sequence). Trimming shortened V by 6 bases and J by 5 bases, and 11 bases separated the two germline ends. CDR3 length: 12 amino acids. The CDR3 loop is CASRPTSDEQYF. CDR3 in DNA: TGTGCCAGCAGACCTACGTCTGACGAGCAGTACTTC.

This clonotype was seen many times. V is TRBV7-9 and J is TRBJ2-7; no clear D. Trimming stripped 3 bases from V and 1 base from J, with 7 bases between. CDR1 is SEHNR, CDR2 FQNEAQ, per germline (reference sequence). The length of the CDR3 is 13 residues. The CDR3 protein is CASSFKGSYEQYF. CDR3 coding DNA: TGTGCCAGCAGCTTTAAAGGGTCCTACGAGCAGTACTTC.

CDR3 DNA sequence: TGTGCCAGCAGCCCCCAGCGGGTCTCCTACAATGAGCAGTTCTTC. It is translated as CASSPQRVSYNEQFF. The chain carries TRBV11-3 and TRBJ2-1, with D tentatively TRBD2 (6 bases). Germline loops: CDR1 SGHNT, CDR2 YENEEA. The CDR3 has 15 residues. Trimming stripped 5 bases from V and 0 bases from J, with 11 bases between.

The CDR3 sequence: CASIHNHRAPYF. For the CDR3, the DNA is TGTGCCAGCATACACAACCACAGGGCCCCGTACTTC. The chain uses TRBV7-9 and TRBJ2-5; D might be TRBD1 (6 bases). The CDR3 is 12 residues long. V shed 7 bases and J shed 13 bases, with 19 bases lying between them. Germline V CDR1 and CDR2: SEHNR, FQNEAQ (reference sequence).

This rearrangement joins TRBV20-1 to TRBJ2-4; 8 nucleotides line up with TRBD1. This CDR3 comprises 15 residues. Germline V gives CDR1 DFQATT, CDR2 SNEGSKA (reference sequence). The junction had 15 bases not matched to a gene; V was cut back by 6 bases and J by 8 bases. This chain's CDR3 is CSAGTPGGAVDIQYF. The CDR3, as DNA: TGCAGTGCAGGCACGCCAGGGGGCGCCGTGGACATTCAGTACTTC.

V gene TRBV6-2 or TRBV6-3 combines with J gene TRBJ1-2; D call uncertain. V lost 0 bases and J 4 bases, leaving 9 bases between the germline ends. Germline CDR1 MNHEY, CDR2 SVGEGT. The CDR3 has 14 amino acids. In nucleotides, the CDR3 is TGTGCCAGCAGTTACTCGCTTGGCACCTATGGCTACACCTTC. This sequence encodes CASSYSLGTYGYTF.

The rearrangement uses TRBV4-3 and TRBJ2-2, with 10 bases identical to TRBD1. This CDR3 has 16 residues. Germline-derived CDR1 and CDR2 are LGHNA and YSLEER. Trimming at V came to 0 bases and at J to 6 bases, leaving 4 bases not matched to a gene. In nucleotides, the CDR3 is TGCGCCAGCAGCCAAGAATTGACAGGGGGCTCCGGGGAGCTGTTTTTT. This codes for CASSQELTGGSGELFF.